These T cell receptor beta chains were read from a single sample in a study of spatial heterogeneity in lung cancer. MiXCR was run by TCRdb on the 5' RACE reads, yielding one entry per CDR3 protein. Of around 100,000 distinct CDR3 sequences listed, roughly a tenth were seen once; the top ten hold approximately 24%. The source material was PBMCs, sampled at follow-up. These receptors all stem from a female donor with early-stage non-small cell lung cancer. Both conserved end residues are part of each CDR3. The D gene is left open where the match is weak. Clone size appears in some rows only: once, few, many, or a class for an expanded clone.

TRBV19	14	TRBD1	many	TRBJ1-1	TGTGCCACCCGACAGGGGCGGTTCGGCACTGAAGCTTTCTTT	CATRQGRFGTEAFF
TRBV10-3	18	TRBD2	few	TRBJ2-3	TGTGCCATCAGTGAAAGAGCGGGAGGGCCCACGAGCACAGATACGCAGTATTTT	CAISERAGGPTSTDTQYF
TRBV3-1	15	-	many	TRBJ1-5	TGTGCCAGCAGCCAAGACGTGGGAAAGGCTCAGCCCCAGCATTTT	CASSQDVGKAQPQHF
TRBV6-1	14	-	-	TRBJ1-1	TGTGCCAGTTGGGGACCAGGGCGGAACACTGAAGCTTTCTTT	CASWGPGRNTEAFF
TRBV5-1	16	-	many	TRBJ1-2	TGCGCCAGCAGCTTGACGCCTCTTTATAGTAACTATGGCTACACCTTC	CASSLTPLYSNYGYTF
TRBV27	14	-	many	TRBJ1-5	TGTGCCAGCAGTTTTCGGGACGGAGATCAGCCCCAGCATTTT	CASSFRDGDQPQHF
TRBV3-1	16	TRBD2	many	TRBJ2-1	TGTGCCAGCAGCCAAGGGGGCGGGAGAGTTTACAATGAGCAGTTCTTC	CASSQGGGRVYNEQFF
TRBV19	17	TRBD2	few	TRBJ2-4	TGTGCCAGTAGTCCAACGGGTAGCGGGAGGGCCAAAAACATTCAGTACTTC	CASSPTGSGRAKNIQYF
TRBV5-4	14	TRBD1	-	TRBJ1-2	TGTGCCAGCAGCACACAGGGGGTGTACTATGGCTACACCTTC	CASSTQGVYYGYTF
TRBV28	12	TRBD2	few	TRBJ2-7	TGTGCCAGCAGTTTAGCTAGCGGGGGACCGTACTTC	CASSLASGGPYF
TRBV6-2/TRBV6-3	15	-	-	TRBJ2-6	TGTGCCAGCAGTTTACAGGGCACTGGGGCCAACGTCCTGACTTTC	CASSLQGTGANVLTF
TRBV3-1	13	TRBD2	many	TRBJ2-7	TGTGCCACCTCTAGCGGAGGAAACTACGAGCAGTACTTC	CATSSGGNYEQYF
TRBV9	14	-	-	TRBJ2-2	TGTGCCAGCAGCACAGACAGTCAATACGGGGAGCTGTTTTTT	CASSTDSQYGELFF
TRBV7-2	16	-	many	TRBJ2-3	TGTGCCAGCAGCCCGGGCACTGGGTCCTTCACAGATACGCAGTATTTT	CASSPGTGSFTDTQYF
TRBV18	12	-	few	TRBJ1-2	TGTGCCAGCTCACCCCTACTCCGGGGCTACACCTTC	CASSPLLRGYTF
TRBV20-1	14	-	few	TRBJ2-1	TGCAGTGCTAGTGCACTCTCCGGGTACAATGAGCAGTTCTTC	CSASALSGYNEQFF
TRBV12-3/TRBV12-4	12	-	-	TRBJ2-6	TGTGCCAGCAGTTTAGCGCTAAACGTCCTGACTTTC	CASSLALNVLTF
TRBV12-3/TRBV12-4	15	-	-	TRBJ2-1	TGTGCCAGCAGTCGAGGGAATTTTCCCTACAATGAGCAGTTCTTC	CASSRGNFPYNEQFF
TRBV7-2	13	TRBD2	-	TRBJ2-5	TGTGCCAGCAGCTTACTAGCGGGAGAGACCCAGTACTTC	CASSLLAGETQYF
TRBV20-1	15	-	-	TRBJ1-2	TGCAGTGCTAGGAGTCAGGCCTCAATAGGCTATGGCTACACCTTC	CSARSQASIGYGYTF
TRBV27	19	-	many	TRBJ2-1	TGTGCCAGCAGCCCCCACAAAACTAGGGCCCATACTAGTTACAATGAGCAGTTCTTC	CASSPHKTRAHTSYNEQFF
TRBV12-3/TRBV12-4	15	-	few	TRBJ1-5	TGTGCCAGCAGTGTGGGTCTCTGGGGCAATCAGCCCCAGCATTTT	CASSVGLWGNQPQHF
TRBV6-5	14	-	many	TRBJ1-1	TGTGCCAGCAGTTCTCAGGGATGGAACACTGAAGCTTTCTTT	CASSSQGWNTEAFF
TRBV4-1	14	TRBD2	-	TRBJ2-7	TGCGCCAGCAGCCAACGAACTCCGGGAGGCGAGCAGTACTTC	CASSQRTPGGEQYF
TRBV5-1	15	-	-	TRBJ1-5	TGCGCCAGCAGCTTGGGTACAGGTGGTAATCAGCCCCAGCATTTT	CASSLGTGGNQPQHF
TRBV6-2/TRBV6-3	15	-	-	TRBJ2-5	TGTGCCAGCAGTTCGTACTCCGGGAAACAAGAGACCCAGTACTTC	CASSSYSGKQETQYF
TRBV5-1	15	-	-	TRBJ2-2	TGCGCCACCCAGACAGCGCCGGGGAACACCGGGGAGCTGTTTTTT	CATQTAPGNTGELFF
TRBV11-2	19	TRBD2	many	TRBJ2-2	TGTGCCAGCAGCTCGCCCACGTGGACTAGCGGGGTGAACACCGGGGAGCTGTTTTTT	CASSSPTWTSGVNTGELFF
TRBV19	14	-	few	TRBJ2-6	TGTGCCAGTAAGAATTCGGGTGGGGCCAACGTCCTGACTTTC	CASKNSGGANVLTF
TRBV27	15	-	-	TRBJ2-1	TGTGCCAGCAGTACTAACAGGGGAGCGGGCAATGAGCAGTTCTTC	CASSTNRGAGNEQFF
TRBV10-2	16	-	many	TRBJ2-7	TGCGCCAGCAGTGACCCAGGGGGGAGAGGGTCCTACGAGCAGTACTTC	CASSDPGGRGSYEQYF
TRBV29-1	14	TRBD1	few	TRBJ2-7	TGCAGCGTTACGACAGGGGGCCACTCCTACGAGCAGTACTTC	CSVTTGGHSYEQYF
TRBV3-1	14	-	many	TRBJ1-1	TGTGCCAGCAGCCAAGGGGTAAGGAACACTGAAGCTTTCTTT	CASSQGVRNTEAFF
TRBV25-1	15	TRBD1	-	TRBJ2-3	TGTGCCAGCAGAAAGGGGGACAGTAGCACAGATACGCAGTATTTT	CASRKGDSSTDTQYF
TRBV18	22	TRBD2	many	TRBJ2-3	TGTGCCAGCTCACCACTTGGGCCGACAGGTTCGACTAGCGGGAGTAGGACAGATACGCAGTATTTT	CASSPLGPTGSTSGSRTDTQYF
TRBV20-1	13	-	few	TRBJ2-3	TGCAGTGCTGGGGGGCAGGGAACAGATACGCAGTATTTT	CSAGGQGTDTQYF
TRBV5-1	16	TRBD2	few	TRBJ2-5	TGCGCCAGCAGCCGGGGACTAGCGGGCTTACAAGAGACCCAGTACTTC	CASSRGLAGLQETQYF
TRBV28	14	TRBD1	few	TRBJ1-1	TGTGCCAGCAGCTTTTTCAGGGGGGGAACGGAAGCTTTCTTT	CASSFFRGGTEAFF
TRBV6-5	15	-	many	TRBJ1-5	TGTGCCAGCAGTTGGCGCAGGGGTCAAAATCAGCCCCAGCATTTT	CASSWRRGQNQPQHF
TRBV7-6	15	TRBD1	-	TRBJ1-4	TGTGCCAGCAGCCCCCGACAGGGCACTAATGAAAAACTGTTTTTT	CASSPRQGTNEKLFF
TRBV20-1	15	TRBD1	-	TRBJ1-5	TGCAGTGCGACAACTGGGACAGGCGGCAATCAGCCCCAGCATTTT	CSATTGTGGNQPQHF
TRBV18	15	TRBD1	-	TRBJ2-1	TGTGCCAGCTCACCCTGGACAGGGCAGAACAATGAGCAGTTCTTC	CASSPWTGQNNEQFF
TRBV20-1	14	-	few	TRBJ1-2	TGCAGTGCTGGAGGATCCGGGTGGTTCTATGGCTACACCTTC	CSAGGSGWFYGYTF
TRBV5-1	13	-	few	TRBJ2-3	TGCGCCAGCAGCTTGTCGGGCACAGATACGCAGTATTTT	CASSLSGTDTQYF
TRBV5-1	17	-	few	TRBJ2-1	TGCGCCAGCAGCTTGAACAGCCGGGGAGGCTCCTACAATGAGCAGTTCTTC	CASSLNSRGGSYNEQFF
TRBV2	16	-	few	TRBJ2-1	TGTGCCAGCAGTGAAGTAGGGGGACTGACTTACAATGAGCAGTTCTTC	CASSEVGGLTYNEQFF
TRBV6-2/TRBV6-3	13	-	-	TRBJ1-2	TGTGCCAGCAGTAGACCCCAGGGGTTTGGCTACACCTTC	CASSRPQGFGYTF
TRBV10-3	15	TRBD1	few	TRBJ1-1	TGTGCCATCAGTCAGGGACAGTTGTTTAACACTGAAGCTTTCTTT	CAISQGQLFNTEAFF
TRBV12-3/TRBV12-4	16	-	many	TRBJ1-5	TGTGCCAGCAGTTTAGTGGCAGGGTATAGCAATCAGCCCCAGCATTTT	CASSLVAGYSNQPQHF
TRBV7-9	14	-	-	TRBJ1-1	TGTGCCAGCAGAGCGTCCTGGGCGAACACTGAAGCTTTCTTT	CASRASWANTEAFF
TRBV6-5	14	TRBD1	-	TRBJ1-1	TGTGCCAGCAGGCCACAGGGGAAGAACACTGAAGCTTTCTTT	CASRPQGKNTEAFF
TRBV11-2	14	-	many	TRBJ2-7	TGTGCCAGCAGCTTAGATGTGGGACCCAACGAGCAGTACTTC	CASSLDVGPNEQYF
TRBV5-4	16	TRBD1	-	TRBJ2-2	TGTGCCAGCAGCTTGGCCCAGGGGGCGCGAACCGGGGAGCTGTTTTTT	CASSLAQGARTGELFF
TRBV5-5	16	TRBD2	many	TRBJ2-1	TGTGCCAGCAGCTTGGCGGTAGCGGGGGCCCTCGGGGAGCAGTTCTTC	CASSLAVAGALGEQFF
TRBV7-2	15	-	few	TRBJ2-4	TGTGCCAGCAGACCCACCGGGGGCGGCAAAAACATTCAGTACTTC	CASRPTGGGKNIQYF